This T cell receptor (beta chain) came from a study of T cells in Graves' hyperthyroidism and ophthalmopathy. Study findings and constraints: Ophthalmopathy was model-predicted a median roughly 6.2 months pre-onset.

The V gene's germline CDR1 is SGDLS and CDR2 YYNGEE. The CDR3 has 15 amino acids. Trimming cost V 0 bases and J 0 bases, with 9 bases left between them. To note about this clonotype: Its antigen is not identified.

There were TCR beta CDR3 regions amplified from RNA transcripts. An initial round of RT-PCR targeting the TCR CDR3 relied on the HTBI primer set. MiXCR was run by TCRdb on the multiplex PCR reads, yielding one entry per CDR3 protein. This table holds about half a million distinct CDR3 sequences, 22% found once. Material for sequencing was blood. The receptor was derived from an older woman with Graves' ophthalmopathy. The V gene is TRBV9, the J gene TRBJ1-1; no firm D call. The CDR3 is CASSVGGSLNTEAFF. CDR3 DNA: TGTGCCAGCAGCGTAGGCGGCAGTTTGAACACTGAAGCTTTCTTT.